These 4 T cell receptor beta chains came from one sample sequenced in a study of naive and memory T cell subsets. An equimolar mix of two oligonucleotides served as the beta constant-region primer for TRBC1 and TRBC2. The ligated cDNA underwent four PCR rounds using SP2 and nested alpha and beta constant-region primers. TCRdb recomputed calls from the UMI-ligation and nested PCR reads with MiXCR, one row per CDR3 protein. The table has under 25,000 distinct CDR3 sequences, more than 7% seen once; the top ten hold over 20%. The sample taken for sequencing was central memory CD8+ T cells from blood. The receptors shown here come from a human donor in good health.

A few counts support this clonotype. This sequence joins TRBV7-9 and TRBJ2-3; D gene unclear. The length of the CDR3 is 16 residues. The germline V gene encodes CDR1 SEHNR and CDR2 FQNEAQ (reference sequence). V was cut by 3 bases and J by 6 bases, with 19 bases left in between. CDR3 DNA: TGTGCCAGCAGCTTCCCTATAAGCGCCCCATCGGATACGCAGTATTTT. Protein product: CASSFPISAPSDTQYF.

This clonotype is a singleton in its sample. This chain uses TRBV6-5 with TRBJ2-1, with 8 bases lining up with TRBD2. Germline values: CDR1 MNHEY, CDR2 SVGAGI. The CDR3 is made up of 16 amino acids. V shed 1 base and J 2 bases; nucleotides not matched to a gene: 4. CDR3 DNA: TGTGCCAGCAGTTACTTAGTAGCGGGGACCTACAATGAGCAGTTCTTC. Amino acids: CASSYLVAGTYNEQFF.

This clonotype occurred many times. The chain joins TRBV6-4 to TRBJ1-1; no firm D call. Between the trimmed V and J ends, which lost 0 bases and 7 bases, there was a span of 12 bases. The CDR3 runs to 14 residues. The germline gives CDR1 MRHNA, CDR2 SNTAGT. The CDR3 sequence: CASSDSTAFGEAFF. Written as DNA, the CDR3 is TGTGCCAGCAGTGACTCGACGGCATTCGGTGAAGCTTTCTTT.

The genes are TRBV28 and TRBJ2-1; D could derive from TRBD1 or TRBD2 (5 bases each). Trimming pared 6 bases from V and 2 bases from J, leaving 11 bases between. CDR1 is MDHEN and CDR2 is SYDVKM in the germline V gene. CDR3 size: 14 residues. The CDR3 region is CASRGDPTYNEQFF. As DNA, the CDR3 is TGTGCCAGCAGGGGGGACCCCACCTACAATGAGCAGTTCTTC.